The clone carrying this TCR beta chain was counted only a few times. Its antigen is not known. V lost 0 bases and J lost 2, with 14 bases in between. In germline, CDR1 is MNHEY, CDR2 SVGAGI. The CDR3 consists of 16 residues. This sample stems from a study of post-analysis software for immune sequencing data. The TCR beta cDNA libraries contained unique molecular identifiers. The yield from roughly 1 to 10 million T cells was roughly 500,000 cDNA molecules in total. TCRdb used MiXCR to reprocess the PCR reads, holding one entry per CDR3 protein. The repertoire consists of roughly 800,000 distinct CDR3 sequences, with roughly 46% occurring once and the leading ten covering 4% to 5%. Study-wide points: Several TRBV segments occurring more often in patients than controls included TRBV5-6, TRBV5-1 and TRBV20-1.

Sequencing input: blood. The rearrangement uses TRBV6-5 and TRBJ2-7, with D possibly matching TRBD1 (5 bases). The sequence derives from a girl aged 5-17 years with multiple sclerosis. As DNA, the CDR3 is TGTGCCAGCAGTTACTCGAGACAGCAAATGGCCTACGAGCAGTACTTC. This sequence encodes CASSYSRQQMAYEQYF.